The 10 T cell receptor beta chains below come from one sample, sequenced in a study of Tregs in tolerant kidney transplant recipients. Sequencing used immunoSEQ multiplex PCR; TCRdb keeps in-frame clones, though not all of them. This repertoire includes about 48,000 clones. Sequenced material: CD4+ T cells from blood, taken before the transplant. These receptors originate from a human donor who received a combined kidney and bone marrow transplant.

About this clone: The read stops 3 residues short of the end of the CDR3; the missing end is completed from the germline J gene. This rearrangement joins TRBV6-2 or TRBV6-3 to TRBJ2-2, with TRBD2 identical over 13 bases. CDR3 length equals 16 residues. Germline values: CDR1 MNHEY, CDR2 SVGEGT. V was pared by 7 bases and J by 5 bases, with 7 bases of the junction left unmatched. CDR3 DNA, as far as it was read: TGTGCCAGCACCCCAGCGGGACTAGCGGGGACCGGGGAG. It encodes CASTPAGLAGTGE. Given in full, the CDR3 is CASTPAGLAGTGELFF.

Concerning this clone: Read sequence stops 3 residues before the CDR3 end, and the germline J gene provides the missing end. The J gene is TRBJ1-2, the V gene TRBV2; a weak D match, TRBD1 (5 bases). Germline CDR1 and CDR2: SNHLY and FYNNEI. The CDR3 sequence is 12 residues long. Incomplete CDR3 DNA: TGTGCCAGCAGTATCGGGACTATAGGC. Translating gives CASSIGTIG. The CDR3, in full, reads CASSIGTIGYTF.

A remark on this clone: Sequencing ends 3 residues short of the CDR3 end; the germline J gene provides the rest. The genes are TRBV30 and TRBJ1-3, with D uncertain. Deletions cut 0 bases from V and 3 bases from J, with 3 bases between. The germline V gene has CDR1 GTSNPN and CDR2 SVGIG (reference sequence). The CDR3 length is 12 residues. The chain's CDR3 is CAWSVLGNTIYF. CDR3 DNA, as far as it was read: TGTGCCTGGAGTGTACTTGGAAACACC.

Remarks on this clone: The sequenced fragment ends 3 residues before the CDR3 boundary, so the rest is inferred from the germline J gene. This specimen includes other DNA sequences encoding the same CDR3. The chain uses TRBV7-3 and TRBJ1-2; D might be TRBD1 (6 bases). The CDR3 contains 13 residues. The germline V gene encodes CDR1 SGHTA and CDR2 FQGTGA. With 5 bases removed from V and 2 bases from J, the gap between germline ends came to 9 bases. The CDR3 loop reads CASSPDRNYGYTF. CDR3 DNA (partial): TGTGCCAGCAGCCCCGACAGGAACTATGGC.

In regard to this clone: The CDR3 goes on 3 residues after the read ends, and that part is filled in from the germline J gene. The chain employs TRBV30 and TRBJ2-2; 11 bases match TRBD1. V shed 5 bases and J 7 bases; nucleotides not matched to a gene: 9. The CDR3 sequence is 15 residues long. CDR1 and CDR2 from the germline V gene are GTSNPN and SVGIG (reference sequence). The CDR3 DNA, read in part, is TGTGCCTGGGGAAACGGACAGGGGGCGATCGGGGAG. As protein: CAWGNGQGAIGE. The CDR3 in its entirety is CAWGNGQGAIGELFF.

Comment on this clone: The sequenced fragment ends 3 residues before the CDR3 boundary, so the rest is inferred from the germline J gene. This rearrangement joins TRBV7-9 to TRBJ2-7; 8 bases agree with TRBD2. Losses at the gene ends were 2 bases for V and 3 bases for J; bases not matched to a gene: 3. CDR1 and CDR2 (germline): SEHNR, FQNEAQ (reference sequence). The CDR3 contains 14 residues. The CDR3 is CASSLITSGYEQYF. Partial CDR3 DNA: TGTGCCAGCAGCTTAATCACTAGCGGCTACGAG.

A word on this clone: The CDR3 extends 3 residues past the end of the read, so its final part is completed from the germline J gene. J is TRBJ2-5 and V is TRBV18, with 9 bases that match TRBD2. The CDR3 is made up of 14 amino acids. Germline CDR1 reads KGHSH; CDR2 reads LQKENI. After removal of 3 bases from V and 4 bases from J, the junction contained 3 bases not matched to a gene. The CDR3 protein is CASSPREGLETQYF. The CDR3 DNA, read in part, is TGTGCCAGCTCACCGCGGGAGGGCCTAGAGACC.

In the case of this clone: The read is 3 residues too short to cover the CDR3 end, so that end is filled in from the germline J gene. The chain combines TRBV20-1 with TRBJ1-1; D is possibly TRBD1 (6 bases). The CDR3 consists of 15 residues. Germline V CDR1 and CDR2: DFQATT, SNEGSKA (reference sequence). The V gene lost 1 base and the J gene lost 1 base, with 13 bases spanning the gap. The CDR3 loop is CSARARGSTNTEAFF. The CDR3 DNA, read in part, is TGCAGTGCTAGAGCCAGGGGCTCCACGAACACTGAA.

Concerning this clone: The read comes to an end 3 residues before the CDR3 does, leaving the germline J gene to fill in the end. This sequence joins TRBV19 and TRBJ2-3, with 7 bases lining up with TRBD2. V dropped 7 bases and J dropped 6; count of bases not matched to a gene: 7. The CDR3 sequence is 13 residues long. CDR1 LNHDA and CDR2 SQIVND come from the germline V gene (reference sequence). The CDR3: CASKSGNGDTQYF. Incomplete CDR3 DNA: TGTGCCAGTAAGAGCGGGAATGGGGATACG.

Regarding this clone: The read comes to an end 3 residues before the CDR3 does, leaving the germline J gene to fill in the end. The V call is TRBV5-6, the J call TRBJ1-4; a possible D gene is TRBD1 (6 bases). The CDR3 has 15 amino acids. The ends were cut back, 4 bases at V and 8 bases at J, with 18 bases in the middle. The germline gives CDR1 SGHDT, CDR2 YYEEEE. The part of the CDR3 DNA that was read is TGTGCCAGCAGCCGTAGGGGGACAAATTGGGAAAAA. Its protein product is CASSRRGTNWEK. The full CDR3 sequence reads CASSRRGTNWEKLFF. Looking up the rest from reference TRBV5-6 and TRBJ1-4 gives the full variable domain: DAGVTQSPTHLIKTRGQQVTLRCSPKSGHDTVSWYQQALGQGPQFIFQYYEEEERQRGNFPDRFSGHQFPNYSSELNVNALLLGDSALYLCASSRRGTNWEKLFFGSGTQLSVL.